Listed here are 16 T cell receptor beta chains from one sample, sequenced in a study of blood T cell repertoires in COVID-19. The protocol was immunoSEQ multiplex PCR, while the TCRdb copy is restricted to in-frame clones and leaves out a portion. In the table there are under 350,000 clones, 65% to 90% of which are singletons. The specimen was PBMCs or T cells enriched from blood (not recorded which). The receptors here all came from a woman in her forties with acute COVID-19.

The chain couples TRBV6-5 to TRBJ2-5; maybe TRBD2 (6 bases). Per the germline V gene, CDR1 is MNHEY and CDR2 is SVGAGI. Trimming left V 5 bases short and J 5 bases short, with 15 bases between. The length of the CDR3 is 14 residues. In DNA form, the CDR3 reads TGTGCCAGCAGTCCTTTTGGGACTCAGGAGACCCAGTACTTC. This encodes CASSPFGTQETQYF.

V is TRBV16 and J is TRBJ1-2; D might be TRBD1 (5 bases). The CDR3 is made up of 14 amino acids. Germline assignment: CDR1 KGHSY and CDR2 FQNENV. Trimming took 0 bases from V and 4 from J, leaving 9 bases between them. The CDR3, as DNA: TGTGCCAGCAGCCAATCCCTACAGGCCTATGGCTACACCTTC. Its translation is CASSQSLQAYGYTF.

The rearrangement joins TRBV27 to TRBJ2-7, with D perhaps TRBD1 (6 bases). The germline V gene encodes CDR1 MNHEY and CDR2 SMNVEV (reference sequence). CDR3 size: 14 residues. V was cut by 3 bases and J by 3 bases, with 12 bases left in between. The CDR3 DNA sequence: TGTGCCAGCAGTTTTTACAGACAGGACTACGAGCAGTACTTC. Translated, it gives CASSFYRQDYEQYF.

The genes are TRBV7-2 and TRBJ2-2, with 7 bases lining up with TRBD1. This CDR3 comprises 17 residues. The J segment lost 4 bases and the V segment lost 5 bases, leaving 13 bases of the junction unmatched. Germline V gives CDR1 SGHTA, CDR2 FQGNSA. The CDR3 bases are TGTGCCAGCAGCATTTCTACAGGGGTGCGGGTCACCGGGGAGCTGTTTTTT. This gives the protein CASSISTGVRVTGELFF.

In its sample, this clone was seen once. This rearrangement joins TRBV29-1 to TRBJ1-4; D is uncertain. Deletions cut 5 bases from V and 2 bases from J, with 9 bases between. The CDR3 is made up of 13 amino acids. Germline-derived CDR1 and CDR2 are SQVTM and ANQGSEA. CDR3 loop: CSVSLRTNEKLFF. CDR3 DNA: TGCAGCGTTAGTCTTCGGACTAATGAAAAACTGTTTTTT.

The gene calls are TRBV7-2 and TRBJ1-1; 7 bases agree with TRBD1. V trimming: 4 bases; J trimming: 4 bases; junction bases outside the gene matches: 12. From germline, CDR1 is SGHTA and CDR2 FQGNSA. CDR3 size: 16 residues. CDR3 nucleotides: TGTGCCAGCAGCTACCGGACAGGACGGGGGAGCACTGAAGCTTTCTTT. Its protein is CASSYRTGRGSTEAFF. Full variable domain (outside the CDR3, taken from reference TRBV7-2 and TRBJ1-1): GAGVSQSPSNKVTEKGKDVELRCDPISGHTALYWYRQSLGQGLEFLIYFQGNSAPDKSGLPSDRFSAERTGGSVSTLTIQRTQQEDSAVYLCASSYRTGRGSTEAFFGQGTRLTVV.

This chain joins TRBV6-5 and TRBJ1-2, with 9 bases matching TRBD1. The CDR3 length is 14 residues. V dropped 3 bases and J dropped 8; count of bases not matched to a gene: 7. Germline CDR1 is MNHEY and CDR2 is SVGAGI. CDR3 nucleotide sequence: TGTGCCAGCAGTTATGGGACAGGGTCGGGAGGCTACACCTTC. This sequence encodes CASSYGTGSGGYTF.

V gene TRBV28 combines with J gene TRBJ2-3, with D possibly TRBD1 on 6 matching bases. From germline, CDR1 is MDHEN and CDR2 SYDVKM. The CDR3 runs to 14 residues. Trimming took off 3 bases at V and 4 bases at J, with 11 bases between the two ends. The CDR3 coding sequence is TGTGCCAGCAGTTTTCCCGCAGGGGCAGATACGCAGTATTTT. This gives the protein CASSFPAGADTQYF.

The J gene is TRBJ2-7, the V gene TRBV7-2, with D maybe TRBD2 (6 bases). Germline V CDR1 and CDR2: SGHTA, FQGNSA. The V end was cut by 1 base, the J end by 0 bases, with 19 bases between. The CDR3 loop spans 18 amino acids. The CDR3: CASSLVGSSNLFSYEQYF. Written as DNA, the CDR3 is TGTGCCAGCAGCTTAGTCGGGAGCTCCAACCTCTTCTCCTACGAGCAGTACTTC.

This clone was counted only a few times. The chain is built from TRBV2 and TRBJ1-4; D remains ambiguous. The CDR3 consists of 13 residues. CDR1 and CDR2 (germline): SNHLY, FYNNEI. V was cut by 8 bases and J by 4 bases, with 11 bases left in between. CDR3 in amino acids: CASGWRLNEKLFF. CDR3 coding DNA: TGTGCCAGCGGGTGGAGGCTTAATGAAAAACTGTTTTTT. Full variable domain (outside the CDR3, taken from reference TRBV2 and TRBJ1-4): EPEVTQTPSHQVTQMGQEVILRCVPISNHLYFYWYRQILGQKVEFLVSFYNNEISEKSEIFDDQFSVERPDGSNFTLKIRSTKLEDSAMYFCASGWRLNEKLFFGSGTQLSVL.

The V call is TRBV19, the J call TRBJ2-1, with 12 bases aligning to TRBD2. After removal of 6 bases from V and 0 bases from J, the junction contained 9 bases not matched to a gene. This CDR3 spans 18 amino acids. CDR1 is LNHDA and CDR2 is SQIVND in the germline V gene (reference sequence). CDR3 DNA sequence: TGTGCCAGTAGGAAGGGACTAGCGGGTGGAAGCTCCTACAATGAGCAGTTCTTC. Amino acids: CASRKGLAGGSSYNEQFF. The full variable domain, in which reference TRBV19 and TRBJ2-1 provide the parts outside the CDR3, is DGGITQSPKYLFRKEGQNVTLSCEQNLNHDAMYWYRQDPGQGLRLIYYSQIVNDFQKGDIAEGYSVSREKKESFPLTVTSAQKNPTAFYLCASRKGLAGGSSYNEQFFGPGTRLTVL.

The genes are TRBV4-3 and TRBJ2-2; TRBD2 matches 10 bases. The V and J ends lost 0 bases and 6 bases, in that order; junction bases with no gene match: 13. There are 19 residues in the CDR3. Germline V gives CDR1 LGHNA, CDR2 YSLEER. For the CDR3, the DNA is TGCGCCAGCAGCCAAGATAACTCTTATGCTAGCGGGAGCTCCGGGGAGCTGTTTTTT. Encoded protein: CASSQDNSYASGSSGELFF.

The V call is TRBV14, the J call TRBJ2-7; D is perhaps TRBD1 (6 bases). The germline CDR1 and CDR2 sequences are SGHDN and FVKESK. This CDR3 has 14 residues. Trimming shortened V by 0 bases and J by 9 bases, and 15 bases separated the two germline ends. DNA for the CDR3: TGTGCCAGCAGCCAAGAGGATGCGGTCAGGGGGCAGTACTTC. Its translation: CASSQEDAVRGQYF.

The rearrangement uses TRBV6-1 and TRBJ2-5; 8 bases are a match to TRBD2. The germline V gene has CDR1 MNHNS and CDR2 SASEGT. The CDR3 is 16 amino acids. Trimming at V came to 4 bases and at J to 2 bases, leaving 9 bases not matched to a gene. CDR3 protein: CASSASSRGGQETQYF. The DNA for the CDR3 is TGTGCCAGCAGTGCAAGCAGTCGGGGGGGGCAAGAGACCCAGTACTTC.

The chain employs TRBV5-1 and TRBJ2-7, with D unclear. From germline, CDR1 is SGHRS and CDR2 YFSETQ. Trimming pared 4 bases from V and 1 base from J, leaving 9 bases between. CDR3 length equals 13 residues. The CDR3 DNA reads TGCGCCAGCAGCCCCGCCGGGTCCTACGAGCAGTACTTC. This gives the protein CASSPAGSYEQYF.

This clone has only one observation. V is TRBV11-2 and J is TRBJ1-6; 9 positions match TRBD1. The CDR3 covers 16 residues. The germline CDR1 and CDR2 sequences are SGHAT and FQNNGV. The junction had 11 bases not matched to a gene; V was cut back by 5 bases and J by 9 bases. CDR3 bases: TGTGCCAGCAGCCAAATCGGACAGGGGCTAATTTCACCCCTCCACTTT. Translated: CASSQIGQGLISPLHF.